A single TCR beta chain is shown here with its context. Its antigen is still unknown. This record belongs to a study of tissue T cells after allogeneic stem cell transplantation. Across the study: Patients with graft-versus-host disease had grafts: several unmodified, three CD34-selected and T-cell-depleted.

The CDR3 consists of 11 residues. Germline CDR1 reads LNHDA; CDR2 reads SQIVND (reference sequence). V was clipped by 5 bases and J by 12 bases, with 13 bases between them. The protocol was immunoSEQ multiplex PCR, while the TCRdb copy is restricted to in-frame clones and leaves out a portion. The data contain 25,000 to 35,000 clones, approximately 83% of them seen just once; the ten biggest clones take up under 4.5%. Study results and caveats: Within patients, tissue anatomy strongly shaped TCR repertoire composition. Shared clones across patients were few; motif clustering revealed tissue-specific shared signatures.

Source: blood, taken before transplantation. The chain has TRBV19 and TRBJ1-1; the D is unclear. This TCR derives from a woman aged 18 to 55 who later had graft-versus-host disease after an allogeneic stem cell transplant. The CDR3 nucleotides read TGTGCCAGTAGTTCCGGAGACCTTCCTTTCTTT. Translation gives CASSSGDLPFF.